The 13 T cell receptor beta chains listed next were all sequenced from one sample in a study of T cell changes during pregnancy in multiple sclerosis. Assay: immunoSEQ multiplex PCR; the TCRdb copy retains only in-frame clones and omits some. This sample has roughly 90,000 clones, with 90% to 95% found just once. This sample comprised peripheral blood, obtained in the third trimester of pregnancy. These receptors were obtained from a female donor with multiple sclerosis, enrolled in a pregnancy study.

In its sample, this clone was seen a few times. In DNA, the CDR3 is TGTGCCAGCAGCGCCCCCCAGGACAGGGTGTTTGGCTACACCTTC. Translating it yields CASSAPQDRVFGYTF. The V gene is TRBV9, the J gene TRBJ1-2; 8 positions agree with TRBD1. CDR3 length equals 15 residues. V gave up 3 bases and J gave up 7 bases; unmatched junction bases: 11. Germline CDR1 SGDLS, CDR2 YYNGEE.

This rearrangement joins TRBV28 to TRBJ1-5, with 9 bases matching TRBD1. This CDR3 contains 15 residues. Germline V lookup: CDR1 MDHEN, CDR2 SYDVKM. Trimming cost V 6 bases and J 1 base; bases outside gene matches: 4. The CDR3 reads CASRLGTGSNQPQHF. The CDR3 DNA reads as TGTGCCAGCAGACTCGGGACAGGGAGCAATCAGCCCCAGCATTTT.

The chain has TRBV5-5 and TRBJ2-7; TRBD1 agrees at 9 bases. The CDR3 spans 15 residues. The ends lost 2 bases at V and 4 bases at J; junction bases unmatched: 7. CDR1 and CDR2 from the germline V gene are SGHKS and YYEKEE (reference sequence). CDR3 bases: TGTGCCAGCAGCTTTGAACAGGGGGCGCGGTACGAGCAGTACTTC. This translates into CASSFEQGARYEQYF.

This clone has a count of ten or more. Other DNA sequences within the sample encode an identical CDR3. The rearrangement links TRBV2 to TRBJ1-1; D remains ambiguous. Germline V gene lookup returns CDR1 SNHLY and CDR2 FYNNEI. V was clipped by 2 bases and J by 0 bases, with 7 bases between them. The CDR3 contains 14 residues. The CDR3 DNA reads TGTGCCAGCAGTGAACCTAAAATGAACACTGAAGCTTTCTTT. Its protein is CASSEPKMNTEAFF.

V and J are TRBV2 and TRBJ2-1; the match to TRBD2 covers 11 bases. V shed 7 bases and J 7 bases; nucleotides not matched to a gene: 12. This CDR3 is 16 amino acids long. Germline values: CDR1 SNHLY, CDR2 FYNNEI. The CDR3 DNA reads TGTGCCAGCACCGGACAACCGGGACTAGCGGTTAATGAGCAGTTCTTC. It translates to CASTGQPGLAVNEQFF.

V and J are TRBV5-6 and TRBJ2-1, with 11 bases identical to TRBD2. CDR1 and CDR2 (germline): SGHDT, YYEEEE. Trimming at V came to 1 base and at J to 9 bases, leaving 6 bases not matched to a gene. The length of the CDR3 is 15 residues. DNA of the CDR3: TGTGCCAGCAGCTTGATGGGACTAGCGGTCAGTGAGCAGTTCTTC. Translated, it gives CASSLMGLAVSEQFF.

This chain links TRBV20-1 with TRBJ2-7, with unresolved D. Germline CDR1 DFQATT, CDR2 SNEGSKA (reference sequence). This CDR3 contains 11 residues. V lost 0 bases to trimming and J lost 9 bases, with 9 bases between them. The CDR3 here is CSARDSRRQYF. The DNA of the CDR3 is TGCAGTGCTAGAGATTCGCGTCGGCAGTACTTC.

J is TRBJ2-7 and V is TRBV27, with 12 bases identical to TRBD2. The CDR3 loop spans 14 amino acids. V was clipped by 5 bases and J by 3 bases; unmatched bases: 2. CDR1 and CDR2 from the germline V gene are MNHEY and SMNVEV (reference sequence). The CDR3 DNA sequence: TGTGCCAGCAGTCGGACTAGCGGGAACTACGAGCAGTACTTC. It encodes CASSRTSGNYEQYF.

The chain couples TRBV2 to TRBJ2-1, with TRBD2 matching 10 bases. Germline V gene sequence: CDR1 SNHLY, CDR2 FYNNEI. This CDR3 contains 14 residues. V gave up 4 bases and J gave up 8 bases; unmatched junction bases: 5. CDR3 region: CASSVSSGSYEQFF. The CDR3 region has the DNA TGTGCCAGCAGTGTCTCTAGCGGGAGTTATGAGCAGTTCTTC.

V usage is TRBV7-6 and J usage is TRBJ2-3; D not certain. Between the trimmed V and J ends, which lost 0 bases and 2 bases, there was a span of 3 bases. The germline gives CDR1 SGHVS, CDR2 FNYEAQ. The CDR3 is made up of 13 amino acids. The chain's CDR3 is CASSLALTDTQYF. The CDR3 coding sequence is TGTGCCAGCAGCTTAGCCCTCACAGATACGCAGTATTTT.

V and J are TRBV2 and TRBJ2-3; D is possibly TRBD1 (6 bases). The CDR3 sequence is 14 residues long. V lost 5 bases to trimming and J lost 5 bases, with 14 bases between them. Germline V gene sequence: CDR1 SNHLY, CDR2 FYNNEI. CDR3 coding DNA: TGTGCCAGCAGTCGGACAGTTGGACGAGATACGCAGTATTTT. Translating it yields CASSRTVGRDTQYF.

The chain is built from TRBV10-3 and TRBJ2-1; 11 bases line up with TRBD2. The CDR3 totals 19 residues. The germline CDR1 and CDR2 sequences are ENHRY and SYGVKD. The trim removed 0 bases at V and 4 bases at J, leaving 11 bases unmatched. The DNA of the CDR3 is TGTGCCATCAGTGAGTCCGCCTCCGGAGGGACTAGCGGATACAATGAGCAGTTCTTC. This encodes CAISESASGGTSGYNEQFF.

The rearrangement uses TRBV14 and TRBJ1-1; D possibly corresponds to TRBD1 (5 bases). This CDR3 spans 16 amino acids. Germline V gene data show CDR1 as SGHDN and CDR2 as FVKESK. The germline V and J ends were trimmed by 1 base and 4 bases, with 16 bases remaining between them. The chain's CDR3 is CASSQVGGARGTEAFF. DNA for the CDR3: TGTGCCAGCAGCCAAGTCGGCGGGGCCAGAGGCACTGAAGCTTTCTTT.